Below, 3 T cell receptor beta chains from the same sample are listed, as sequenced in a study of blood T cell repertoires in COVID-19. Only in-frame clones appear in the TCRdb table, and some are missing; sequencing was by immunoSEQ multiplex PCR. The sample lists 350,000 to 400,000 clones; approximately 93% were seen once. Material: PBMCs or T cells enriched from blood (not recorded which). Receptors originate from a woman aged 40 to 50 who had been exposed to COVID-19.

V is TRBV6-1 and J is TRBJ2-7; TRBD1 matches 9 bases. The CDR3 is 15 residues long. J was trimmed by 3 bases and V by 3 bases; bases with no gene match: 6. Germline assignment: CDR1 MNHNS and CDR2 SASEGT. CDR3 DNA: TGTGCCAGCAGTGACGGGGACAGGGTGATCTACGAGCAGTACTTC. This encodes CASSDGDRVIYEQYF.

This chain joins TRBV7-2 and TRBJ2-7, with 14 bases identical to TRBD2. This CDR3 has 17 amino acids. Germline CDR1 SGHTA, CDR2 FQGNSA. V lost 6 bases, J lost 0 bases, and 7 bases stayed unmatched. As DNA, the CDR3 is TGTGCCAGCAGTCGACTAGCGGGGGGGCAGAACTCCTACGAGCAGTACTTC. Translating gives CASSRLAGGQNSYEQYF.

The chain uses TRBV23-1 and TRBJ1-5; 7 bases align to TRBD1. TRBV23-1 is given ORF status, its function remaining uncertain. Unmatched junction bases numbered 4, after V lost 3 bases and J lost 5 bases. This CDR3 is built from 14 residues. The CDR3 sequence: CASSQTGWDQPQHF. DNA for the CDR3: TGCGCCAGCAGTCAGACAGGGTGGGATCAGCCCCAGCATTTT.